This T cell receptor (beta chain) was captured by sequencing in a study of blood T cells in healthy people across ages. Those donating, healthy Caucasian individuals from Russia, were aged about 6 to 90. With a J-beta primer mix and a sample-barcoded 5' primer, a second PCR ran roughly 7 to 11 cycles. Each cDNA molecule was tagged by a template-switch adaptor that had 12 random nucleotides. TCRdb recomputed calls from the 5' RACE reads with MiXCR, one row per CDR3 protein. The sample records 550,000 to 750,000 distinct CDR3 sequences, roughly 21% being singletons. This clonotype was detected only a few times. The CDR3 extends over 13 amino acids. The V end lost 6 bases, the J end lost 5 bases, and 12 bases lay between the germline ends. From germline, CDR1 is MDHEN and CDR2 SYDVKM.

The sample was blood. The origin of this receptor is a man aged 70-80 years in good health. This sequence joins TRBV28 and TRBJ2-3, with D perhaps TRBD1 or TRBD2 (5 bases each). As DNA, the CDR3 is TGTGCCAGCAGGACCCGGGACCTAGATACGCAGTATTTT. The encoded protein is CASRTRDLDTQYF.